This T cell receptor (beta chain) was recovered during a study of blood T cell repertoires in COVID-19. Looking at the study overall: Sites across the United States, Italy and Spain contributed samples from acute and convalescent COVID-19. The cDNA or gDNA used as material had been derived from T cells, B-cell-depleted T cells, or PBMCs.

This CDR3 has 15 residues. Germline values: CDR1 LNHDA, CDR2 SQIVND (reference sequence). Deletions cut 2 bases from V and 2 bases from J, with 12 bases between. Per the original methods: Nucleated cell counts were estimated from reference gene primer amplification. TCRdb's copy holds only in-frame clones and misses some; the assay was immunoSEQ multiplex PCR. V and J calls and clone size are as listed in that table; D and trimming were resolved from the DNA. Among about 310,000 clones, 80% to 90% were seen once, and the ten largest hold 1%. The sequenced sample consisted of peripheral blood. The sequence derives from a man in his fifties with active or convalescent COVID-19. The chain has TRBV19 and TRBJ1-1; the D is unclear. CDR3 protein: CASSIRTEINTEAFF. DNA of the CDR3: TGTGCCAGTAGTATACGGACTGAGATTAACACTGAAGCTTTCTTT.